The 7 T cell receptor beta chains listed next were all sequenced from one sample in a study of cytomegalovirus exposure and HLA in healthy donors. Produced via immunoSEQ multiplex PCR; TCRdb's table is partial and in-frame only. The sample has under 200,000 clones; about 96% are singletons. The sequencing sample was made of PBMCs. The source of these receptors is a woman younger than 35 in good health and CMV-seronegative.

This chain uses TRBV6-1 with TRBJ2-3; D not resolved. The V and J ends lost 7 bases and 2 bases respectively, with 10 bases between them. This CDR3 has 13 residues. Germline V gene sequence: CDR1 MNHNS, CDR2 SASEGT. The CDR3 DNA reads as TGTGCCAGCACCACAACTAACACAGATACGCAGTATTTT. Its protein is CASTTTNTDTQYF.

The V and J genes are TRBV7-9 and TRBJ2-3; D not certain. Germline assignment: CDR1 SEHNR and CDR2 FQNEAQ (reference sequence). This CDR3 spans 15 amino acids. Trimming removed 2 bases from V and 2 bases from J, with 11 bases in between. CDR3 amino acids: CASSLQSTTTDTQYF. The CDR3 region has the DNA TGTGCCAGCAGCTTACAATCGACAACCACAGATACGCAGTATTTT.

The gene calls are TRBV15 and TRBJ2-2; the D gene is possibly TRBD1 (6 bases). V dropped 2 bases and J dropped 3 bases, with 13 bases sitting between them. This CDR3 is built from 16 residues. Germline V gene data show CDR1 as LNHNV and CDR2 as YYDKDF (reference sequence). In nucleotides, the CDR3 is TGTGCCACCAGCAGATCTGACAGGAGGTACACCGGGGAGCTGTTTTTT. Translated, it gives CATSRSDRRYTGELFF.

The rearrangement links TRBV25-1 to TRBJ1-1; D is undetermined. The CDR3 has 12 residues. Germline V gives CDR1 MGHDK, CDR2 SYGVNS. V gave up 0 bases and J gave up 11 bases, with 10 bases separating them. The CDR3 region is CASSEYGSRAFF. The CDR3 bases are TGTGCCAGCAGTGAATATGGGTCTAGGGCTTTCTTT.

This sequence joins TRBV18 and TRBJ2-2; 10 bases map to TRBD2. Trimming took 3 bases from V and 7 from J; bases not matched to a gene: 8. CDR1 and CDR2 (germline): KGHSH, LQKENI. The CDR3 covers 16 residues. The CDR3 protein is CASSPRSGGAVGELFF. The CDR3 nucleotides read TGTGCCAGCTCACCGAGGAGCGGGGGGGCCGTCGGGGAGCTGTTTTTT.

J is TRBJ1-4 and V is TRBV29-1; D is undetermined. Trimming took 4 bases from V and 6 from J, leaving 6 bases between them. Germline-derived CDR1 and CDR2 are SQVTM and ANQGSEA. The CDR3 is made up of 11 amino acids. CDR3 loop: CSVGADEKLFF. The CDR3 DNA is TGCAGCGTTGGGGCAGATGAAAAACTGTTTTTT.

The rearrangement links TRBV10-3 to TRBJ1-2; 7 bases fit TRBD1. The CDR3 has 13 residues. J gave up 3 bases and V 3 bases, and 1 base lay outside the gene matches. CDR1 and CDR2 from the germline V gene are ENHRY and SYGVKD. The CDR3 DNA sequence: TGTGCCATCAGTGACGACAGGGACTATGGCTACACCTTC. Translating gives CAISDDRDYGYTF.